A single sample gave rise to the 4 T cell receptor beta chains below, sequenced in a study of blood T cell repertoires in COVID-19. Libraries were prepared by immunoSEQ multiplex PCR; TCRdb keeps only in-frame clonotypes and omits some of them. The top ten clones hold roughly 3% of a sample with more than 300,000 clones, about 90% of them seen once. The material sequenced was peripheral blood. These receptors originate from a woman between 18 and 30 years old who had recovered from COVID-19.

This rearrangement joins TRBV5-4 to TRBJ2-3; tentatively, D is TRBD2 (6 bases). Trimming took off 4 bases at V and 0 bases at J, with 15 bases between the two ends. The CDR3 has 16 amino acids. CDR1 and CDR2 from the germline V gene are SGHNT and YYREEE (reference sequence). The CDR3 sequence is CASSTEGPVSTDTQYF. The DNA of the CDR3 is TGTGCCAGCAGCACGGAGGGGCCAGTGAGCACAGATACGCAGTATTTT.

This clone was detected once. This chain joins TRBV5-1 and TRBJ2-1; no reliable D call. The CDR3 loop spans 11 amino acids. In germline, CDR1 is SGHRS, CDR2 YFSETQ. The V end lost 7 bases, the J end lost 5 bases, and 7 bases lay between the germline ends. The CDR3: CASGTNNEQFF. The CDR3 coding sequence is TGCGCCAGCGGCACTAACAATGAGCAGTTCTTC.

This clone was seen once. The chain joins TRBV5-1 to TRBJ1-1; 11 positions match TRBD1. The germline CDR1 and CDR2 sequences are SGHRS and YFSETQ. This CDR3 has 16 amino acids. Losses at the gene ends were 4 bases for V and 0 bases for J; bases not matched to a gene: 5. The CDR3 loop reads CASSTGTGGLNTEAFF. DNA of the CDR3: TGCGCCAGCAGCACCGGGACAGGGGGTTTGAACACTGAAGCTTTCTTT.

The chain has TRBV5-8 and TRBJ1-1; a weak D match, TRBD1 (6 bases). The germline CDR1 and CDR2 sequences are SGHTS and YDEGEE. This CDR3 contains 12 residues. V shed 4 bases and J shed 11 bases, with 15 bases lying between them. CDR3 sequence: CASSNRVPGAFF. CDR3 coding DNA: TGTGCCAGCAGCAACAGGGTCCCCGGGGCTTTCTTT.